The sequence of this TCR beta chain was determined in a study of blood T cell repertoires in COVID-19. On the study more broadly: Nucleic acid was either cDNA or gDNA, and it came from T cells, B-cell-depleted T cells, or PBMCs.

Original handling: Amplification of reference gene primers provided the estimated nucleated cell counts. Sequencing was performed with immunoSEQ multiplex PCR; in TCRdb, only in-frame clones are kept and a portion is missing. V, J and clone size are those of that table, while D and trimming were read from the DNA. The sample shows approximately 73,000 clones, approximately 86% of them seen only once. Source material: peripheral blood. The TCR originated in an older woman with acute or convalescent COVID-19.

The CDR3 region is CASSQTQTANYEQYF. The CDR3 DNA follows: TGTGCCAGCAGCCAGACACAAACAGCAAACTACGAGCAGTACTTC. The V and J genes are TRBV4-2 and TRBJ2-7; unclear D gene. The CDR3 has 15 amino acids. Germline CDR1 is LGHNA and CDR2 is YNFKEQ. The V gene lost 3 bases and the J gene lost 3 bases, with 15 bases spanning the gap.